This T cell receptor beta chain is drawn from a study of cytomegalovirus exposure and HLA in healthy donors. The germline V gene encodes CDR1 WNHNN and CDR2 SYGVQD (reference sequence). The CDR3 has 16 amino acids. This clone was seen just once. What it recognizes is unknown. PCR primers comprised 60 Vbeta and 13 Jbeta primers. Sequenced by immunoSEQ multiplex PCR; TCRdb stores in-frame clones only, minus some. Here the sample spans about 150,000 clones, about 74% being singletons. Findings and caveats of the study: It has been reported that TCR beta sequences accurately predicted the HLA-A and HLA-B alleles of most subjects.

Sequenced input: PBMCs. The TCR sequence derives from a man in his late teens or twenties in good health and CMV-seropositive. This chain joins TRBV10-1 and TRBJ2-5; TRBD1 agrees at 9 bases. Judging by the DNA end, TRBJ2-7 fits better; the J call may be wrong. The CDR3 is CASSGGLTGGSYEQYF. The CDR3 region has the DNA TGCGCCAGCAGTGGGGGTTTGACAGGGGGGTCCTACGAGCAGTACTTC.